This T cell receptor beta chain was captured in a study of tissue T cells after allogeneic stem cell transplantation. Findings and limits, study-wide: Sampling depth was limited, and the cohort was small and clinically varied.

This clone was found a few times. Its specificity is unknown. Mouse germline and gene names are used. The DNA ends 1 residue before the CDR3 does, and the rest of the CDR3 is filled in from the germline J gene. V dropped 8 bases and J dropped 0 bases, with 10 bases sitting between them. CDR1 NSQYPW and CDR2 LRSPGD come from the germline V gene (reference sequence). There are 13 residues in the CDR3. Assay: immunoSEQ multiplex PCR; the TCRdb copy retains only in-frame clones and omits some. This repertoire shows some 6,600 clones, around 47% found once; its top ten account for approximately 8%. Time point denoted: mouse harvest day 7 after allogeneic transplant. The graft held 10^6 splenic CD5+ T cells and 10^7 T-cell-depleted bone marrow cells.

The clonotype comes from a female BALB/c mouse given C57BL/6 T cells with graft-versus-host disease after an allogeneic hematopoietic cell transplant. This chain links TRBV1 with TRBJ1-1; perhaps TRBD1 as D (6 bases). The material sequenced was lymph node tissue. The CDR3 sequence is CTCSGTTNTEVFF. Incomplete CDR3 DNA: TGCACCTGCTCCGGGACAACAAACACAGAAGTCTTC.